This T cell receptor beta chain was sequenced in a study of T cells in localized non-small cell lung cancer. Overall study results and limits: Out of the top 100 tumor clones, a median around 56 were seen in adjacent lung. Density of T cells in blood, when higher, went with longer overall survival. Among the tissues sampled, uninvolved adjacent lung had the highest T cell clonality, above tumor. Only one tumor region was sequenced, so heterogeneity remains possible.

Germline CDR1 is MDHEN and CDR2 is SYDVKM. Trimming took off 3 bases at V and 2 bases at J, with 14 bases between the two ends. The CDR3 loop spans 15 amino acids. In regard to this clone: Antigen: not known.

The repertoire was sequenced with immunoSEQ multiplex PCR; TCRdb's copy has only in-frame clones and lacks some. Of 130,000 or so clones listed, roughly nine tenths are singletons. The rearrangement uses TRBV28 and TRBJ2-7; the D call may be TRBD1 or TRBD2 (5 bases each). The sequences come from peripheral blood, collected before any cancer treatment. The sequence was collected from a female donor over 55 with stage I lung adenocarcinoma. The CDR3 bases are TGTGCCAGCAGTTTGGGGACGTACGCCACCTACGAGCAGTACTTC. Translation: CASSLGTYATYEQYF.